This T cell receptor (beta chain) was sequenced for a study of a mutant IDH1 vaccine in newly diagnosed glioma. Study in general: Of treated patients, approximately 62% were men and approximately 40% women, averaging roughly 42 years.

The germline V gene has CDR1 MDHEN and CDR2 SYDVKM. V was shortened by 5 bases and J by 8 bases, with 24 bases between the two germline ends. The CDR3 totals 16 residues. The method was immunoSEQ multiplex PCR; TCRdb's version includes in-frame clones alone and lacks a portion of them. The data show fewer than 70,000 clones, around 90% seen once. Time point specified: week 35, safety follow-up. It was 300 ug of mutant IDH1 20-mer peptide that made up each vaccine dose, given with topical imiquimod. As regards this clone: Its antigen is still unknown.

V usage is TRBV28 and J usage is TRBJ1-1; D gene ambiguous. This receptor was taken from a man aged 25-45 years with glioma. This specimen was PBMCs, taken from a glioma patient whose treatment included an IDH1 peptide vaccine. CDR3 in DNA: TGTGCCAGCAGTACTCCCCCGGGAACCTCCTCGTCGGAAGCTTTCTTT. Translated: CASSTPPGTSSSEAFF.